This T cell receptor (beta chain) is drawn from a study of shared clonotypes between healthy human individuals. The CDR3 totals 13 residues. Germline values: CDR1 SGDLS, CDR2 YYNGEE. V lost 0 bases and J lost 5, with 6 bases in between. Some clones are missing from TCRdb's copy, which holds only in-frame ones; the method was immunoSEQ multiplex PCR. The sample records about 2 million clones, roughly 96% being singletons. The split of CD4+ cells yielded CD45RA+ naive and CD45RA-negative memory subsets. The sample comprised naive CD4+ T cells sorted from blood. The subset: CD45RA+ positively selected. This clonotype originated in a young man in good health. J is TRBJ2-1 and V is TRBV9; no clear D gene. This chain's CDR3 is CASSVGWNNEQFF. The CDR3 coding sequence is TGTGCCAGCAGCGTAGGATGGAACAATGAGCAGTTCTTC.